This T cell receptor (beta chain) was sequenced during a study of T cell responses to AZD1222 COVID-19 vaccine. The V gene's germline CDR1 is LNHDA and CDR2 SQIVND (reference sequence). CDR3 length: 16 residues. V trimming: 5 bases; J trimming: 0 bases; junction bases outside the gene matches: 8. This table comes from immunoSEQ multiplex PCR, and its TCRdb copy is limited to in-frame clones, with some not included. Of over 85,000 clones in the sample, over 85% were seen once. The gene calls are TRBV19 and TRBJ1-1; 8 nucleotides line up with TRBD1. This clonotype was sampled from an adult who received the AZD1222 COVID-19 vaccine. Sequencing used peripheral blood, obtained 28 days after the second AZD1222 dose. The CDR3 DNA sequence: TGTGCCAGTAGTTTATCGACAGGGGCAGTGAACACTGAAGCTTTCTTT. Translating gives CASSLSTGAVNTEAFF.